This T cell receptor beta chain was recovered during a study of graft-versus-host responses after intestinal transplantation. Points from the study as a whole: High graft-versus-host to host-versus-graft T cell clonal ratios marked allografts of patients with graft-donor macrochimerism.

CDR3 length equals 11 residues. V was trimmed by 7 bases and J by 3 bases, leaving 7 bases between them. Per germline, CDR1 MNHEY and CDR2 SVGAGI. Some clones are missing from TCRdb's copy, which holds only in-frame ones; the method was immunoSEQ multiplex PCR. Of about 8,200 clones detected, approximately 30% appear once; the ten largest clones hold around 5.7%. The sequencing here drew on alloreactive CD4+ T cells from a mixed lymphocyte reaction culture, taken before intestinal transplant. Specified subset: CFSE-low proliferating T cells sorted from roughly 6-day pre-transplant mixed lymphocyte reaction (GvH or HvG direction). This clonotype was sampled from a human patient who received an intestinal transplant. The chain links TRBV6-5 to TRBJ2-7, with no clear D. The CDR3 region is CASNGFYEQYF. CDR3 nucleotide sequence: TGTGCCAGCAACGGGTTCTACGAGCAGTACTTC.